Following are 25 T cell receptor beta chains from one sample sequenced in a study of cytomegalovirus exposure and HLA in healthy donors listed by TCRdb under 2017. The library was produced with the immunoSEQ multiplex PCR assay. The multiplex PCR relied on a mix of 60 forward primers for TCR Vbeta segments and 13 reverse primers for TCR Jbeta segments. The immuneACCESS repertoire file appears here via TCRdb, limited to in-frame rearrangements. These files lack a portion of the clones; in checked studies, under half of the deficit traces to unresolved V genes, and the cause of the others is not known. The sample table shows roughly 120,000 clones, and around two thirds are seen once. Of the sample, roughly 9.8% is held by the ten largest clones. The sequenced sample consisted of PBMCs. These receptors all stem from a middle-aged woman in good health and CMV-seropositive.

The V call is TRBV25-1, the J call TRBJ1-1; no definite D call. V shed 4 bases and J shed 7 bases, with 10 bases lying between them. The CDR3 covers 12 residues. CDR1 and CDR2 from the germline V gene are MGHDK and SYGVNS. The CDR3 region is CASSGYNREAFF. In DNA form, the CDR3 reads TGTGCCAGCAGTGGGTACAACCGTGAAGCTTTCTTT.

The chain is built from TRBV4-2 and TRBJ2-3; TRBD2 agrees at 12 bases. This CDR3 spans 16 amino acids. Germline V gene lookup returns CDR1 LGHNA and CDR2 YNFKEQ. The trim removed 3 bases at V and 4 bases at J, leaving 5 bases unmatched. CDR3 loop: CASSQAGTSGSDTQYF. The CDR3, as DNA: TGTGCCAGCAGCCAGGCCGGGACTAGCGGGTCAGATACGCAGTATTTT.

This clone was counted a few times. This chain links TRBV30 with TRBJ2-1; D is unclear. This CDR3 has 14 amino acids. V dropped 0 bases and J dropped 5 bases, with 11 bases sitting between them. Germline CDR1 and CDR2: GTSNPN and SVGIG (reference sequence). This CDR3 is CAWSVTTSNNEQFF. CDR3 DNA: TGTGCCTGGAGTGTAACTACCAGTAACAATGAGCAGTTCTTC.

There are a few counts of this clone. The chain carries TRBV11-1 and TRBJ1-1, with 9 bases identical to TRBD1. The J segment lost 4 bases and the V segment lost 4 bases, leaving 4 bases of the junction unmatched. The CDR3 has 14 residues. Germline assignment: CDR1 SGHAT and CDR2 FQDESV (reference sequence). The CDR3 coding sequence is TGTGCCAGCAGCTCTGACAGGGGGAGCACTGAAGCTTTCTTT. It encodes CASSSDRGSTEAFF.

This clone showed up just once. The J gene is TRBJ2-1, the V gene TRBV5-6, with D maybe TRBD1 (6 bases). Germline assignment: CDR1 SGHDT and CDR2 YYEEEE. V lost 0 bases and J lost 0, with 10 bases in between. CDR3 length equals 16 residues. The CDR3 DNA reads TGTGCCAGCAGCTTGGGGCGAGGGGGCTCCTACAATGAGCAGTTCTTC. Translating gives CASSLGRGGSYNEQFF.

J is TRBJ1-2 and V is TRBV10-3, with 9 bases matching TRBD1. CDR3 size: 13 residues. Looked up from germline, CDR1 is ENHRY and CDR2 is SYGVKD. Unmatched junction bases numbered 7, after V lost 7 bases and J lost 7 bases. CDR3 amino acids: CAITLLDRGGYTF. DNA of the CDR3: TGTGCCATCACCCTGCTGGACAGGGGTGGCTACACCTTC.

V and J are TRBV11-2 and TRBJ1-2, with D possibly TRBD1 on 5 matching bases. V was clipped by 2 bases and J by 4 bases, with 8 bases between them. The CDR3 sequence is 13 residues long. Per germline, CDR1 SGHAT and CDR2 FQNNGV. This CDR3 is CASSLSGFYGYTF. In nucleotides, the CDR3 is TGTGCCAGCAGCTTATCAGGGTTCTATGGCTACACCTTC. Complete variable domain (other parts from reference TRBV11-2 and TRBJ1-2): EAGVAQSPRYKIIEKRQSVAFWCNPISGHATLYWYQQILGQGPKLLIQFQNNGVVDDSQLPKDRFSAERLKGVDSTLKIQPAKLEDSAVYLCASSLSGFYGYTFGSGTRLTVV.

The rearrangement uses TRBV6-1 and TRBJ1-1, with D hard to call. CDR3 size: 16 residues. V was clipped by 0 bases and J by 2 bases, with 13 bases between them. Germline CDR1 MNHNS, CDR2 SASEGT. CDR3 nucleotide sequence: TGTGCCAGCAGTGAAGCGTGGCAGCTAGGAAACACTGAAGCTTTCTTT. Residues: CASSEAWQLGNTEAFF.

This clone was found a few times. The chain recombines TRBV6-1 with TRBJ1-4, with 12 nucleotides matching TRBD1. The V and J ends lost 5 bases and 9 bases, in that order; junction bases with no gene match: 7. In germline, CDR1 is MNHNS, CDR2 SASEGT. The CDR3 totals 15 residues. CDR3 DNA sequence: TGTGCCAGCAGTTCCGGGACAGGGGGCGTAAAAAAACTGTTTTTT. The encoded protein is CASSSGTGGVKKLFF.

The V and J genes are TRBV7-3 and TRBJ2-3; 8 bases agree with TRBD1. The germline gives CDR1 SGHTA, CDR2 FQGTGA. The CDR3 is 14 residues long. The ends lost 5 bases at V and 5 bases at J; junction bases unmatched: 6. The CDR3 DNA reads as TGTGCCAGCAGCCCGACAGGGACAGGAGATACGCAGTATTTT. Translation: CASSPTGTGDTQYF.

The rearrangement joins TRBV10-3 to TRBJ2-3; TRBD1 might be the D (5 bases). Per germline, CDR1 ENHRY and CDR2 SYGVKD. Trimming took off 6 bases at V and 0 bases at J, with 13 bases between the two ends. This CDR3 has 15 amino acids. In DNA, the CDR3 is TGTGCCATCAGCCTCTCTGGGGCTAGCACAGATACGCAGTATTTT. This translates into CAISLSGASTDTQYF.

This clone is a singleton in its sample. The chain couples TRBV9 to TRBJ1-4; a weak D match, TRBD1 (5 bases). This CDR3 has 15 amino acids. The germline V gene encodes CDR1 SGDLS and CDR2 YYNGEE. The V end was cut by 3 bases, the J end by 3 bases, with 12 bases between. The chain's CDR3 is CASSALTASNEKLFF. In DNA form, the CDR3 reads TGTGCCAGCAGCGCCCTGACAGCCTCTAATGAAAAACTGTTTTTT.

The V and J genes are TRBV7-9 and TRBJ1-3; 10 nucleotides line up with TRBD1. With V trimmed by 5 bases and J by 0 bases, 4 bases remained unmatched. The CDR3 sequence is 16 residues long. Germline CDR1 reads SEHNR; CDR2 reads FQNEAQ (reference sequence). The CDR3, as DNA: TGTGCCAGCAGCACGGGACAGGGGTCCTCTGGAAACACCATATATTTT. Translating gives CASSTGQGSSGNTIYF. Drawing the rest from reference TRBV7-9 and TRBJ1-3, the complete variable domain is DTGVSQNPRHKITKRGQNVTFRCDPISEHNRLYWYRQTLGQGPEFLTYFQNEAQLEKSRLLSDRFSAERPKGSFSTLEIQRTEQGDSAMYLCASSTGQGSSGNTIYFGEGSWLTVV.

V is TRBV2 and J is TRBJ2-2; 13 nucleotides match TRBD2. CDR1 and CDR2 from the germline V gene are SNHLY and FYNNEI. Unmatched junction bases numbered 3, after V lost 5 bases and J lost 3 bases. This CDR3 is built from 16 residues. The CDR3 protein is CASSPGLAGDTGELFF. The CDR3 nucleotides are TGTGCCAGCAGTCCCGGACTAGCGGGAGACACCGGGGAGCTGTTTTTT. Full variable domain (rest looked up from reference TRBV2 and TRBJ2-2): EPEVTQTPSHQVTQMGQEVILRCVPISNHLYFYWYRQILGQKVEFLVSFYNNEISEKSEIFDDQFSVERPDGSNFTLKIRSTKLEDSAMYFCASSPGLAGDTGELFFGEGSRLTVL.

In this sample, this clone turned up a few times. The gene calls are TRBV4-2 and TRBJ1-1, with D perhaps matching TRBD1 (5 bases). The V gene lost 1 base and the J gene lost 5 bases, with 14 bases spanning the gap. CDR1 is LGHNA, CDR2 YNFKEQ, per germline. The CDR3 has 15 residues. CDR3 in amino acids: CASSQAAGYRTEAFF. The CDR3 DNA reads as TGTGCCAGCAGCCAAGCGGCAGGGTACAGGACTGAAGCTTTCTTT.

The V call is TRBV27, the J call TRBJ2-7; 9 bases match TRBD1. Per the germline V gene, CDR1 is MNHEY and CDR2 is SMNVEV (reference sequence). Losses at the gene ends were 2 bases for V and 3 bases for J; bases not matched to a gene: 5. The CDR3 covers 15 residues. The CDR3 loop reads CASSLGTGPDYEQYF. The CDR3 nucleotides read TGTGCCAGCAGTTTAGGGACAGGGCCGGACTACGAGCAGTACTTC.

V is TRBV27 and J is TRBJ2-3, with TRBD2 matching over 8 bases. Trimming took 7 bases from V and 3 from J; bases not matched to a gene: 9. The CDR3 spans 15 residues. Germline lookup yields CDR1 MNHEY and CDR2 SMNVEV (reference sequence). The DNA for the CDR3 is TGTGCCAGCAAGAGGCCGGGACTAGTGACAGATACGCAGTATTTT. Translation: CASKRPGLVTDTQYF.

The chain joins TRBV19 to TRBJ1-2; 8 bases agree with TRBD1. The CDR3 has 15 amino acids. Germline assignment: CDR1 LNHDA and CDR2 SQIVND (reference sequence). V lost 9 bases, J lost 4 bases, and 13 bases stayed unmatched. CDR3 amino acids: CASVDRAGYLYGYTF. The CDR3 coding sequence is TGTGCCAGCGTGGACAGGGCAGGATATCTCTATGGCTACACCTTC.

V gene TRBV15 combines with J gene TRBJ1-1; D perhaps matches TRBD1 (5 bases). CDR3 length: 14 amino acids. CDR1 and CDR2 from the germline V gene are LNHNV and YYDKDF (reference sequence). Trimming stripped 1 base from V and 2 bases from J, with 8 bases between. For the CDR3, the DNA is TGTGCCACCAGCAGAGGGGGGGGAAACACTGAAGCTTTCTTT. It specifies CATSRGGGNTEAFF.

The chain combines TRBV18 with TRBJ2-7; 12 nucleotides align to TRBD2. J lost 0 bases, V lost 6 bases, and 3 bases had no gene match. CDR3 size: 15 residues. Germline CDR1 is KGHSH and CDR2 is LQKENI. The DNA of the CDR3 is TGTGCCAGCTCGAGGACTAGCGGGGCCTCCTACGAGCAGTACTTC. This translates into CASSRTSGASYEQYF.

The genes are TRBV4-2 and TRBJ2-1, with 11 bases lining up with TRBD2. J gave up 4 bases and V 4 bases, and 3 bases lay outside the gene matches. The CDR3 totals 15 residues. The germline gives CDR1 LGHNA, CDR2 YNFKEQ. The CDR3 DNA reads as TGTGCCAGCAGCCCGAGACTAGCGGGGTACAATGAGCAGTTCTTC. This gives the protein CASSPRLAGYNEQFF.

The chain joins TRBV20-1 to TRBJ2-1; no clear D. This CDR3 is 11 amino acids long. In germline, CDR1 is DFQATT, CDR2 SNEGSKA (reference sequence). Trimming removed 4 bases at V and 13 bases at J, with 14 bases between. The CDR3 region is CSATPTDLQFF. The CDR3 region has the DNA TGCAGTGCTACGCCAACTGATCTTCAGTTCTTC.

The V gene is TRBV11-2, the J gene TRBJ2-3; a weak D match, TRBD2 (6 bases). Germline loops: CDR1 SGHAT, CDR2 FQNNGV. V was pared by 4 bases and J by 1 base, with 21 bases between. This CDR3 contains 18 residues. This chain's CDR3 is CASSSGWEDWYGTDTQYF. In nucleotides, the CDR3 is TGTGCCAGCAGCTCCGGGTGGGAGGACTGGTATGGCACAGATACGCAGTATTTT.

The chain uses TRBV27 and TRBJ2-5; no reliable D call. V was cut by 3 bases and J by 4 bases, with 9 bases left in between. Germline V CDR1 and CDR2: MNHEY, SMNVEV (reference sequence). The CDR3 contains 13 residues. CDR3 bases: TGTGCCAGCAGTTTTGTTCGAGGAGAGACCCAGTACTTC. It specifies CASSFVRGETQYF.

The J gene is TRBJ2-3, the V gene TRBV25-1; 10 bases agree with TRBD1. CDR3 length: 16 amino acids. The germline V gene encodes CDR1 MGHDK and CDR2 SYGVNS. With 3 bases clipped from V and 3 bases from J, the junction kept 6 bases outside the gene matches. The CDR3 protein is CASSDWGTGATDTQYF. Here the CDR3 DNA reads TGTGCCAGCAGTGATTGGGGGACAGGGGCAACAGATACGCAGTATTTT. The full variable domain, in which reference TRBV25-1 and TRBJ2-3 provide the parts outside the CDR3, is EADIYQTPRYLVIGTGKKITLECSQTMGHDKMYWYQQDPGMELHLIHYSYGVNSTEKGDLSSESTVSRIRTEHFPLTLESARPSHTSQYLCASSDWGTGATDTQYFGPGTRLTVL.